This T cell receptor (beta chain) was captured in a study of regulatory T cells in long-lasting Graves disease. The CDR3 consists of 14 residues. Germline CDR1 SGHAT, CDR2 FQNNGV. Relying on iRepertoire HTBI primers and Arm-PCR of CDR3 regions, the team built TCR beta libraries. Each CDR3 protein gets one entry after TCRdb re-called the multiplex PCR reads with MiXCR. Counted here are approximately 400,000 distinct CDR3 sequences, around 14% occurring once; the ten biggest clones make up 16%. The time point denotes: newly diagnosed GD, antithyroid drugs for less than 3 months. The TCR library was prepared using RNA isolated from PBMCs. Diagnosis followed American Thyroid Association guidelines for Graves' disease. Turning to this clonotype: A much bigger clone sits one base away, suggesting this may be a read error.

These data are also associated with another study on T cells in Graves' hyperthyroidism and ophthalmopathy. From that second work: The hyperthyroidism patients had all been newly diagnosed, and their disease duration was under 2 months. Their ages ranged from 18 to 65 years. When the TCR CDR3 underwent first-round RT-PCR, the HTBI primer set was used.

The chain employs TRBV11-2 and TRBJ1-1; D gene uncertain. The receptor was isolated from a woman aged 25 to 39 with Graves disease. The sequences come from peripheral blood mononuclear cells (PBMCs), collected at new diagnosis, from a patient treated with antithyroid drugs. The CDR3 sequence: CAGSSGPRYIGAFF. CDR3 DNA: TGTGCCGGCAGCTCCGGACCCCGTTATATTGGAGCTTTCTTT.